A single sample is the source of the 30 T cell receptor beta chains below, sequenced in a study of T-cell reconstitution after alpha-beta-depleted transplantation in children. It was with unique molecular identifiers that the TCRbeta library was prepared. MiXCR, applied by TCRdb to the PCR reads, yields one record per CDR3 protein. The sample holds approximately 270,000 distinct CDR3 sequences, under 30% seen once. The material was PBMCs, mostly from graft donor cells, obtained 360 days after TCRalphabeta/CD19-depleted stem cell transplant. These receptors originate from a female patient aged 2-10 years who had a stem cell transplant for congenital amegakaryocytic thrombocytopenia, so the T cells may come from the graft donor.

The gene calls are TRBV6-2 or TRBV6-3 and TRBJ2-2, with 16 bases lining up with TRBD2. The CDR3 length is 18 residues. Germline V CDR1 and CDR2: MNHEY, SVGEGT. V lost 6 bases and J lost 3; bases outside the gene matches: 7. CDR3 in amino acids: CASSQGLAGGPDTGELFF. In DNA form, the CDR3 reads TGTGCCAGCAGCCAGGGACTAGCGGGAGGGCCAGACACCGGGGAGCTGTTTTTT.

The rearrangement joins TRBV6-5 to TRBJ2-7, with a possible D match to TRBD1 (6 bases). The CDR3 totals 15 residues. Between the trimmed V and J ends, which lost 0 bases and 0 bases, there was a span of 9 bases. Germline V lookup: CDR1 MNHEY, CDR2 SVGAGI. The CDR3 region has the DNA TGTGCCAGCAGTTACTCGAGGGGGACCTCCTACGAGCAGTACTTC. This translates into CASSYSRGTSYEQYF.

V is TRBV7-2 and J is TRBJ1-1, with 8 positions matching TRBD1. Germline trimming cut 4 bases from V and 5 bases from J; bases unmatched to any gene: 9. The CDR3 is 15 residues long. CDR1 and CDR2 from the germline V gene are SGHTA and FQGNSA. CDR3 loop: CASSSQGARNTEAFF. CDR3 in DNA: TGTGCCAGCAGCTCCCAGGGGGCAAGGAATACTGAAGCTTTCTTT.

The gene calls are TRBV5-1 and TRBJ2-1, with 14 bases that match TRBD2. CDR3 length: 19 residues. Germline CDR1 and CDR2: SGHRS and YFSETQ. V lost 0 bases to trimming and J lost 3 bases; unmatched junction nucleotides: 8. In DNA, the CDR3 is TGCGCCAGCAGCTTGGGGGCGCGGACTAGCGGGAGGTTCTACAATGAGCAGTTCTTC. It codes for CASSLGARTSGRFYNEQFF.

This clonotype has only a few counts. The chain employs TRBV6-6 and TRBJ2-7; D ambiguous. Trimming cost V 2 bases and J 0 bases, with 5 bases left between them. The germline CDR1 and CDR2 sequences are MNHNY and SVGAGI (reference sequence). The CDR3 covers 13 residues. CDR3 nucleotides: TGTGCCAGCAGTTACGGTCTCTCCTACGAGCAGTACTTC. Translation: CASSYGLSYEQYF.

The rearrangement uses TRBV9 and TRBJ2-2; the match to TRBD2 covers 14 bases. Germline CDR1 and CDR2: SGDLS and YYNGEE. This CDR3 has 17 amino acids. The trim removed 3 bases at V and 5 bases at J, leaving 6 bases unmatched. CDR3 sequence reads: CASSEGLAGAWTGELFF. The DNA for the CDR3 is TGTGCCAGCAGCGAGGGACTAGCGGGAGCGTGGACCGGGGAGCTGTTTTTT.

DNA for the CDR3: TGTGCCAGCAGTTTAAGGGGGGGACTAGCCCTGCCTGAGCAGTTCTTC. Translation gives CASSLRGGLALPEQFF. The V and J genes are TRBV27 and TRBJ2-1; 9 positions agree with TRBD2. The CDR3 length is 16 residues. The germline V gene has CDR1 MNHEY and CDR2 SMNVEV (reference sequence). With 2 bases clipped from V and 9 bases from J, the junction kept 11 bases outside the gene matches.

This clonotype was detected only a few times. The chain links TRBV27 to TRBJ2-1, with D maybe TRBD2 (6 bases). Trimming shortened V by 6 bases and J by 8 bases, and 11 bases separated the two germline ends. The germline CDR1 and CDR2 sequences are MNHEY and SMNVEV (reference sequence). The CDR3 runs to 12 residues. The CDR3 spells CASRASVYEQFF. DNA for the CDR3: TGTGCCAGCAGGGCTAGCGTCTATGAGCAGTTCTTC.

This clonotype has at least ten counts. This chain connects TRBV7-2 to TRBJ2-1; 10 bases are shared with TRBD2. V lost 3 bases to trimming and J lost 7 bases; unmatched junction nucleotides: 6. The CDR3 has 15 residues. Per germline, CDR1 SGHTA and CDR2 FQGNSA. CDR3 coding DNA: TGTGCCAGCAGCTTGCTAGCGGGAGAAGGGAATGAGCAGTTCTTC. Residues: CASSLLAGEGNEQFF.

V is TRBV24-1 and J is TRBJ2-2, with a weak D call TRBD1 (6 bases). V was shortened by 3 bases and J by 4 bases, with 14 bases between the two germline ends. Germline assignment: CDR1 KGHDR and CDR2 SFDVKD. The CDR3 totals 16 residues. The CDR3 protein is CATSDASGAGTGELFF. The CDR3 DNA follows: TGTGCCACCAGTGATGCCTCAGGGGCGGGCACCGGGGAGCTGTTTTTT.

The gene calls are TRBV9 and TRBJ1-4, with a weak D call TRBD1 (5 bases). The ends were cut back, 3 bases at V and 8 bases at J, with 11 bases in the middle. The CDR3 spans 13 residues. Per the germline V gene, CDR1 is SGDLS and CDR2 is YYNGEE. CDR3: CASSAVGVEKLFF. CDR3 DNA: TGTGCCAGCAGCGCCGTAGGGGTCGAAAAACTGTTTTTT. The full variable domain, with the rest looked up from reference TRBV9 and TRBJ1-4, is DSGVTQTPKHLITATGQRVTLRCSPRSGDLSVYWYQQSLDQGLQFLIQYYNGEERAKGNILERFSAQQFPDLHSELNLSSLELGDSALYFCASSAVGVEKLFFGSGTQLSVL.

The rearrangement links TRBV18 to TRBJ2-7; 9 bases line up with TRBD1. Germline V CDR1 and CDR2: KGHSH, LQKENI. The ends lost 2 bases at V and 2 bases at J; junction bases unmatched: 7. This CDR3 has 16 amino acids. Here the CDR3 reads CASSPVRTGAPYEQYF. CDR3 bases: TGTGCCAGCTCACCAGTAAGGACAGGGGCACCCTACGAGCAGTACTTC.

The chain combines TRBV10-3 with TRBJ1-1, with D perhaps matching TRBD1 (6 bases). The germline CDR1 and CDR2 sequences are ENHRY and SYGVKD. Trimming pared 3 bases from V and 3 bases from J, leaving 8 bases between. This CDR3 has 13 residues. CDR3 bases: TGTGCCATCAGTGATGCAGGGGACACTGAAGCTTTCTTT. The encoded protein is CAISDAGDTEAFF.

In its sample, this clonotype was seen a few times. V and J are TRBV12-3 or TRBV12-4 and TRBJ2-1; TRBD2 aligns across 7 bases. The CDR3 sequence is 15 residues long. Unmatched junction bases numbered 5, after V lost 2 bases and J lost 4 bases. The CDR3 nucleotides are TGTGCCAGCAGTTTACGACTAGCCACTTACAATGAGCAGTTCTTC. It encodes CASSLRLATYNEQFF.

In its sample, this clonotype was seen a few times. The genes are TRBV5-4 and TRBJ2-7; TRBD1 matches 8 bases. The ends lost 4 bases at V and 1 base at J; junction bases unmatched: 10. CDR1 SGHNT and CDR2 YYREEE come from the germline V gene (reference sequence). The CDR3 has 16 amino acids. The CDR3 loop reads CASSPNRDRNSYEQYF. The CDR3, as DNA: TGTGCCAGCAGCCCGAACCGGGACAGGAATTCCTACGAGCAGTACTTC.

A word on this clonotype: With a much larger clone just one base away, this may be a read error. The chain combines TRBV5-6 with TRBJ2-2; the D is unclear. Trimming shortened V by 4 bases and J by 9 bases, and 13 bases separated the two germline ends. The germline CDR1 and CDR2 sequences are SGHDT and YYEEEE. This CDR3 is built from 13 residues. The CDR3 loop is CASSIPLSWELFF. DNA for the CDR3: TGTGCCAGCAGCATCCCACTCTCCTGGGAGCTGTTTTTT.

This clonotype was picked up a small number of times. The gene calls are TRBV11-1 and TRBJ2-1, with D possibly TRBD2 on 6 matching bases. The CDR3 is 14 amino acids. V was trimmed by 2 bases and J by 10 bases, leaving 15 bases between them. Germline V gene lookup returns CDR1 SGHAT and CDR2 FQDESV (reference sequence). CDR3 in DNA: TGTGCCAGCAGCTTAACCCCTAGTGGGAGGGAGCAGTTCTTC. Translated, it gives CASSLTPSGREQFF.

The rearrangement joins TRBV4-2 to TRBJ1-5, with D possibly being TRBD1 (5 bases). The CDR3 is 15 amino acids. In germline, CDR1 is LGHNA, CDR2 YNFKEQ. V was trimmed by 0 bases and J by 6 bases, leaving 12 bases between them. The CDR3 DNA sequence: TGTGCCAGCAGCCAAGATCGGCAGGGCCGTCAGCCCCAGCATTTT. Translated: CASSQDRQGRQPQHF.

In DNA, the CDR3 is TGCGCCAGCAGCAACCCAGGGGGACCCTACGAGCAGTACTTC. Residues: CASSNPGGPYEQYF. The V call is TRBV5-1, the J call TRBJ2-7; 7 bases are shared with TRBD1. This CDR3 has 14 amino acids. With V trimmed by 4 bases and J by 2 bases, 6 bases remained unmatched. The germline CDR1 and CDR2 sequences are SGHRS and YFSETQ.

The sample holds a few counts of this clonotype. The chain has TRBV11-2 and TRBJ1-2, with D perhaps matching TRBD1 (6 bases). V was clipped by 1 base and J by 3 bases, with 12 bases between them. Germline V gives CDR1 SGHAT, CDR2 FQNNGV. This CDR3 comprises 15 residues. This chain's CDR3 is CASSLAVTGDYGYTF. CDR3 sequence (DNA): TGTGCCAGCAGCTTAGCGGTGACAGGTGACTATGGCTACACCTTC.

This clonotype was counted only a few times. This chain uses TRBV27 with TRBJ2-3; 10 nucleotides line up with TRBD2. V lost 3 bases to trimming and J lost 3 bases; unmatched junction nucleotides: 3. The CDR3 has 15 amino acids. The germline gives CDR1 MNHEY, CDR2 SMNVEV (reference sequence). CDR3 nucleotides: TGTGCCAGCAGTTTGATAGCGGGAGGAACAGATACGCAGTATTTT. Translated: CASSLIAGGTDTQYF.

This clonotype occurred a few times. The rearrangement joins TRBV18 to TRBJ1-1; perhaps TRBD1 as D (6 bases). Trimming pared 8 bases from V and 0 bases from J, leaving 16 bases between. The CDR3 extends over 15 amino acids. Germline V gives CDR1 KGHSH, CDR2 LQKENI. The CDR3, as DNA: TGTGCCAGCGGAAACTTAGGGGGGATGAACACTGAAGCTTTCTTT. This codes for CASGNLGGMNTEAFF.

At least ten counts were recorded for this clonotype. CDR3 protein: CASSLLKGTEAFF. Written as DNA, the CDR3 is TGCGCCAGCAGCTTGTTAAAGGGCACTGAAGCTTTCTTT. The V call is TRBV5-1, the J call TRBJ1-1; D ambiguous. V shed 1 base and J shed 4 bases, with 8 bases lying between them. There are 13 residues in the CDR3. CDR1 is SGHRS, CDR2 YFSETQ, per germline.

The chain employs TRBV29-1 and TRBJ2-7; the D is unclear. V shed 7 bases and J shed 6 bases, with 22 bases lying between them. From germline, CDR1 is SQVTM and CDR2 ANQGSEA. The CDR3 extends over 14 amino acids. CDR3 nucleotide sequence: TGCAGCGCCTCCCGCTACAGTACGGTAGGCGAGCAGTACTTC. Its protein product is CSASRYSTVGEQYF.

To note about this clonotype: Just one base apart from a much larger clone, this may be a read error. The gene calls are TRBV6-2 or TRBV6-3 and TRBJ2-3; the D gene is possibly TRBD2 (6 bases). There are 17 residues in the CDR3. From germline, CDR1 is MNHEY and CDR2 SVGEGT. Written as DNA, the CDR3 is TGTGCCAGCAGTTACCGGGCGGGACTGGCCTTCACAGATGCGCAGTATTTT. Amino acids: CASSYRAGLAFTDAQYF.

V and J are TRBV7-9 and TRBJ1-6; no clear D. The CDR3 consists of 16 residues. Trimming pared 7 bases from V and 0 bases from J, leaving 13 bases between. CDR1 is SEHNR, CDR2 FQNEAQ, per germline (reference sequence). The CDR3 DNA is TGTGCCAGCACAAGAGTGGGGAGCTCCTATAATTCACCCCTCCACTTT. This encodes CASTRVGSSYNSPLHF. The full variable domain, in which reference TRBV7-9 and TRBJ1-6 provide the parts outside the CDR3, is DTGVSQNPRHKITKRGQNVTFRCDPISEHNRLYWYRQTLGQGPEFLTYFQNEAQLEKSRLLSDRFSAERPKGSFSTLEIQRTEQGDSAMYLCASTRVGSSYNSPLHFGNGTRLTVT.

This clonotype has ten or more counts. This chain joins TRBV20-1 and TRBJ2-1, with 11 bases that match TRBD2. The CDR3 consists of 14 residues. V dropped 3 bases and J dropped 4; count of bases not matched to a gene: 2. Germline V CDR1 and CDR2: DFQATT, SNEGSKA (reference sequence). CDR3 DNA sequence: TGCAGTGCTAGGGGACTAGCGGTATACAATGAGCAGTTCTTC. This encodes CSARGLAVYNEQFF.

This clonotype was detected many times. J is TRBJ2-3 and V is TRBV4-3; D may be TRBD1 (6 bases). V lost 1 base to trimming and J lost 0 bases, with 8 bases between them. The CDR3 covers 15 residues. Looked up from germline, CDR1 is LGHNA and CDR2 is YSLEER. The CDR3: CASSQVDSSTDTQYF. As DNA, the CDR3 is TGCGCCAGCAGCCAAGTGGACAGTAGCACAGATACGCAGTATTTT.

The chain employs TRBV25-1 and TRBJ1-4, with 7 bases lining up with TRBD1. CDR1 MGHDK and CDR2 SYGVNS come from the germline V gene. The J segment lost 7 bases and the V segment lost 5 bases, leaving 10 bases of the junction unmatched. The CDR3 has 15 residues. The CDR3: CASSLGQLGGEKLFF. The CDR3 bases are TGTGCCAGCAGTCTGGGACAGCTCGGAGGTGAAAAACTGTTTTTT.

The table lists this clonotype with a count of one. The V and J genes are TRBV14 and TRBJ1-3, with TRBD1 as a possible D gene (5 bases). CDR1 is SGHDN and CDR2 is FVKESK in the germline V gene. The CDR3 covers 12 residues. Trimming removed 3 bases from V and 8 bases from J, with 8 bases in between. CDR3 amino acids: CASSHTGDTIYF. The CDR3 coding sequence is TGTGCCAGCAGCCACACGGGGGACACCATATATTTT.